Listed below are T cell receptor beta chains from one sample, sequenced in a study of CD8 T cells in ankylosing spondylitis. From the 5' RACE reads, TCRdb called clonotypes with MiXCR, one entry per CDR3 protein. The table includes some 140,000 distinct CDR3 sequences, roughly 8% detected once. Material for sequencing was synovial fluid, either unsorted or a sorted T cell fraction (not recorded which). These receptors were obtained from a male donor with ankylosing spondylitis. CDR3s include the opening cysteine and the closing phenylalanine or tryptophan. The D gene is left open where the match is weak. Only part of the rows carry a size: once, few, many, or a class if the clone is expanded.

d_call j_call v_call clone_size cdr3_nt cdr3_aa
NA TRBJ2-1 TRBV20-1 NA TGCAGTGCTAGAACGACAGGGGAGGGTGAGCAGTTCTTC CSARTTGEGEQFF
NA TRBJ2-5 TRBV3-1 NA TGTGCCAGCAGCCGTGGACTCAACCAAGAGACCCAGTACTTC CASSRGLNQETQYF
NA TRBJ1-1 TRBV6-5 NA TGTGCCAGCAGTTACTCGACGGAGAACACTGAAGCTTTCTTT CASSYSTENTEAFF
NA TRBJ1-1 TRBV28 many TGTGCCAGCAGACCCCTGGAGCGAATGAACACTGAAGCTTTCTTT CASRPLERMNTEAFF
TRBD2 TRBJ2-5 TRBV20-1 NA TGCAGTGCTGACCCTTTAGCGGGGCAAGAGACCCAGTACTTC CSADPLAGQETQYF
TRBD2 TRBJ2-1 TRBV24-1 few TGTGCCACCAGCGGGGGGAGTCACAATGAGCAGTTCTTC CATSGGSHNEQFF
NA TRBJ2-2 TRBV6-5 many TGTGCCAGCAGTTACGTTCTGGGTCCCGGGGAGCTGTTTTTT CASSYVLGPGELFF
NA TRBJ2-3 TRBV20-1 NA TGCAGTGCCACACTAGCCAATAACGTCAGGGGTACGCAGTATTTT CSATLANNVRGTQYF
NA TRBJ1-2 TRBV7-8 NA TGTGCCAGCAGCTTACTTCCGACAAGTAACTATGGCTACACCTTC CASSLLPTSNYGYTF
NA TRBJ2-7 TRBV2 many TGTGCCAGCATTGGGACGGAGACCTACGAGCAGTACTTC CASIGTETYEQYF